Included here is one T cell receptor (beta chain) sequence, with context. During active infection, Seattle patients enrolled and were then monitored through disease. Per germline, CDR1 KGHDR and CDR2 SFDVKD. Trimming took 4 bases from V and 6 from J; bases not matched to a gene: 6. The CDR3 is made up of 15 amino acids. This sample is drawn from a study of blood T cell repertoires in COVID-19. Looking at the study overall: The samples span acute and convalescent COVID-19 from the United States, Italy and Spain.

Per the authors' pipeline: It was from reference gene primer amplification that nucleated cell counts were estimated. Sequenced by immunoSEQ multiplex PCR; TCRdb stores in-frame clones only, minus some. That table furnishes V, J and clone size, whereas the DNA furnished D and trimming. The sample lists approximately 330,000 clones; 87% were seen once. This rearrangement joins TRBV24-1 to TRBJ1-5; the match to TRBD1 covers 9 bases. Sequenced sample: peripheral blood. The sequence came from a man aged 25 to 40 with COVID-19, enrolled during active disease. CDR3 residues: CATSDPGQGIQPQHF. For the CDR3, the DNA is TGTGCCACCAGTGACCCCGGACAGGGGATTCAGCCCCAGCATTTT.